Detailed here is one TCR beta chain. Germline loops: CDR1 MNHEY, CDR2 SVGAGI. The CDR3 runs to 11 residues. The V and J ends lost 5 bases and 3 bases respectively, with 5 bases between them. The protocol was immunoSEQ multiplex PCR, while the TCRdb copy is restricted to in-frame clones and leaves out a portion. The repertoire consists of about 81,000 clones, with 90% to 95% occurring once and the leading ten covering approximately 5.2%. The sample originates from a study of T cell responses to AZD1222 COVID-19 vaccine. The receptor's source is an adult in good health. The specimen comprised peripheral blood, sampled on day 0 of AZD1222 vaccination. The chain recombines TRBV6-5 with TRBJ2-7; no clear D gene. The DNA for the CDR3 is TGTGCCAGCAGTCACAGCTACGAGCAGTACTTC. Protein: CASSHSYEQYF.